This TCR beta chain comes out of a study of spatial heterogeneity in lung cancer. Regarding time point: sample taken at primary tumor resection. Whole RNA, which was extracted from tumor, nontumor lung tissue or frozen PBMC, was sequenced without any cell sorting. The CDR3 has 12 amino acids. Trimming shortened V by 6 bases and J by 5 bases, and 5 bases separated the two germline ends. Germline V lookup: CDR1 MNHEY, CDR2 SVGAGI. MiXCR was run by TCRdb on the 5' RACE reads, yielding one entry per CDR3 protein. The sample lists 35,000 to 55,000 distinct CDR3 sequences, approximately 7% occurring once. This clonotype originated in a female donor with early-stage non-small cell lung cancer. The chain employs TRBV6-5 and TRBJ1-6; D is unresolved. Sequencing was performed on PBMCs, taken at surgery. The CDR3 here is CASRENNSPLHF. The DNA of the CDR3 is TGTGCCAGCAGGGAGAATAATTCACCCCTCCACTTT.